Presented here are 20 T cell receptor beta chains from one specimen sequenced in a study of cytomegalovirus exposure and HLA in healthy donors. The study ran its PCR with 60 Vbeta and 13 Jbeta primers. TCRdb keeps only in-frame clones here, not all; method: immunoSEQ multiplex PCR. The sample has 130,000 to 150,000 clones; roughly 79% are singletons. Specimen: PBMCs. The receptors originated from an older woman in good health and CMV-seropositive.

The chain joins TRBV5-1 to TRBJ2-5; TRBD1 matches 8 bases. The germline V gene encodes CDR1 SGHRS and CDR2 YFSETQ. Germline trimming cut 2 bases from V and 3 bases from J; bases unmatched to any gene: 15. The CDR3 has 18 amino acids. For the CDR3, the DNA is TGCGCCAGCAGCTTTGCCCCCCCCCGAACAGGGGGGAAAGAGACCCAGTACTTC. Encoded protein: CASSFAPPRTGGKETQYF.

J is TRBJ1-5 and V is TRBV7-2; no clear D gene. The V end lost 5 bases, the J end lost 0 bases, and 5 bases lay between the germline ends. The germline gives CDR1 SGHTA, CDR2 FQGNSA. The CDR3 spans 13 residues. The CDR3 loop is CASSVHSNQPQHF. As DNA, the CDR3 is TGTGCCAGCAGCGTCCATAGCAATCAGCCCCAGCATTTT.

DNA of the CDR3: TGTGCCAGCAGCTTACGACCATGGGAGGGCAGCTCTGGAAACACCATATATTTT. It yields the protein CASSLRPWEGSSGNTIYF. This sequence joins TRBV7-6 and TRBJ1-3; D remains unclear. CDR1 is SGHVS, CDR2 FNYEAQ, per germline. The CDR3 has 18 residues. With 2 bases removed from V and 0 bases from J, the gap between germline ends came to 17 bases.

V gene TRBV11-3 combines with J gene TRBJ1-2, with 7 bases that match TRBD1. The J segment lost 6 bases and the V segment lost 3 bases, leaving 1 base of the junction unmatched. CDR1 is SGHNT and CDR2 is YENEEA in the germline V gene. The CDR3 is made up of 12 amino acids. CDR3 in amino acids: CASSLGQHGYTF. The CDR3 DNA reads as TGTGCCAGCAGCTTGGGACAGCATGGCTACACCTTC.

The chain joins TRBV6-1 to TRBJ1-1; no reliable D call. Germline-derived CDR1 and CDR2 are MNHNS and SASEGT. The ends were cut back, 6 bases at V and 4 bases at J, with 18 bases in the middle. The CDR3 has 15 residues. CDR3 sequence reads: CASRATTTGGTEAFF. The CDR3, as DNA: TGTGCCAGCAGGGCGACGACAACGGGAGGCACTGAAGCTTTCTTT.

In its sample, this clone was seen a few times. This chain links TRBV21-1 with TRBJ2-4; the D segment call TRBD1 is taken from the table without a DNA check. TRBV21-1 is listed as a pseudogene. The CDR3 loop spans 15 amino acids. CDR3: CASSPRQGGKNIQYF. The CDR3 DNA reads as TGTGCCAGCAGCCCTAGACAGGGGGGTAAAAACATTCAGTACTTC.

This clone was observed a few times. The genes are TRBV19 and TRBJ2-7; 8 positions agree with TRBD1. The germline V gene has CDR1 LNHDA and CDR2 SQIVND (reference sequence). V gave up 4 bases and J gave up 3 bases; unmatched junction bases: 5. The length of the CDR3 is 14 residues. CDR3 sequence reads: CASSTGTGNYEQYF. The CDR3 DNA follows: TGTGCCAGTAGTACAGGGACAGGTAACTACGAGCAGTACTTC.

The gene calls are TRBV14 and TRBJ2-7; 9 nucleotides agree with TRBD2. CDR1 is SGHDN, CDR2 FVKESK, per germline. The J segment lost 2 bases and the V segment lost 0 bases, leaving 17 bases of the junction unmatched. The CDR3 is 20 residues long. The CDR3 protein is CASSQDDRNVGTSHTYEQYF. CDR3 nucleotides: TGTGCCAGCAGCCAAGACGACAGAAATGTAGGGACTAGCCACACCTACGAGCAGTACTTC.

The V call is TRBV28, the J call TRBJ1-5; no clear D. Germline V CDR1 and CDR2: MDHEN, SYDVKM. The CDR3 is made up of 14 amino acids. V was cut by 5 bases and J by 1 base, with 9 bases left in between. CDR3 nucleotides: TGTGCCAGCAGTCTACCGGGAAGCAATCAGCCCCAGCATTTT. It specifies CASSLPGSNQPQHF.

The chain combines TRBV7-9 with TRBJ2-7; TRBD2 matches at 14 bases. This CDR3 is 15 amino acids long. Germline trimming cut 5 bases from V and 5 bases from J; bases unmatched to any gene: 5. Germline loops: CDR1 SEHNR, CDR2 FQNEAQ (reference sequence). CDR3: CASSMGLAGVDEQYF. Here the CDR3 DNA reads TGTGCCAGCAGCATGGGACTAGCGGGAGTGGACGAGCAGTACTTC.

In its sample, this clone was seen a few times. CDR3 coding DNA: TGCGCCAGCAGCTCGACAGGGAACTATGGCTACACCTTC. It is translated as CASSSTGNYGYTF. The rearrangement links TRBV5-1 to TRBJ1-2; TRBD1 aligns across 7 bases. CDR3 length: 13 amino acids. V lost 3 bases and J lost 2; bases outside the gene matches: 1. Per germline, CDR1 SGHRS and CDR2 YFSETQ.

This rearrangement joins TRBV28 to TRBJ1-1; 8 nucleotides agree with TRBD1. CDR3 length: 16 residues. In germline, CDR1 is MDHEN, CDR2 SYDVKM. V shed 0 bases, J shed 3 bases, and the junction held 6 bases outside the gene matches. CDR3 protein: CASSLWGQGAYTEAFF. The CDR3 DNA sequence: TGTGCCAGCAGTTTATGGGGGCAGGGGGCGTACACTGAAGCTTTCTTT.

This clone was seen once. The J gene is TRBJ1-2, the V gene TRBV29-1; maybe TRBD1 (6 bases). The germline V and J ends were trimmed by 4 bases and 6 bases, with 21 bases remaining between them. Germline V gene lookup returns CDR1 SQVTM and CDR2 ANQGSEA. CDR3 size: 15 residues. This CDR3 reads CSVASIGGGLDGYTF. Here the CDR3 DNA reads TGCAGCGTTGCCTCTATTGGGGGGGGGCTAGATGGCTACACCTTC.

The V and J genes are TRBV7-2 and TRBJ2-7; D ambiguous. CDR3 size: 14 residues. Germline V gives CDR1 SGHTA, CDR2 FQGNSA. V was shortened by 1 base and J by 0 bases, with 7 bases between the two germline ends. CDR3 sequence: CASSLGARSYEQYF. DNA of the CDR3: TGTGCCAGCAGCTTAGGGGCCCGCTCCTACGAGCAGTACTTC.

The chain carries TRBV29-1 and TRBJ1-6, with D tentatively TRBD1 (5 bases). Germline lookup yields CDR1 SQVTM and CDR2 ANQGSEA. The V end was cut by 4 bases, the J end by 7 bases, with 11 bases between. The CDR3 extends over 13 amino acids. The CDR3 protein is CSVALQANSPLHF. CDR3 DNA sequence: TGCAGCGTTGCTTTACAGGCGAATTCACCCCTCCACTTT.

The J gene is TRBJ2-2, the V gene TRBV5-4, with a weak D call TRBD2 (5 bases). V was clipped by 1 base and J by 1 base, with 11 bases between them. The length of the CDR3 is 16 residues. CDR1 and CDR2 from the germline V gene are SGHNT and YYREEE (reference sequence). The CDR3, as DNA: TGTGCCAGCAGCTTGAAGGTAGCGAGGAACACCGGGGAGCTGTTTTTT. This gives the protein CASSLKVARNTGELFF.

The V and J genes are TRBV19 and TRBJ1-1, with 10 bases lining up with TRBD1. Germline V gene lookup returns CDR1 LNHDA and CDR2 SQIVND (reference sequence). The CDR3 totals 18 residues. J gave up 0 bases and V 4 bases, and 11 bases lay outside the gene matches. In DNA form, the CDR3 reads TGTGCCAGTAGTAAATTGACAGGGGGCTACCTTATGAACACTGAAGCTTTCTTT. Amino acid sequence: CASSKLTGGYLMNTEAFF.

The CDR3 loop reads CASSDPRGGTVWQFF. In DNA, the CDR3 is TGTGCCAGCAGTGACCCTCGCGGGGGGACAGTTTGGCAGTTCTTC. This chain connects TRBV25-1 to TRBJ2-1, with D maybe TRBD2 (8 bases). V was pared by 3 bases and J by 12 bases, with 21 bases between. This CDR3 is built from 15 residues. In germline, CDR1 is MGHDK, CDR2 SYGVNS.

This clone has just one count. CDR3 amino acids: CASSISSTENEQFF. DNA for the CDR3: TGTGCCAGTAGTATATCCTCCACCGAGAATGAGCAGTTCTTC. The chain couples TRBV19 to TRBJ2-1; D is unresolved. CDR3 length: 14 amino acids. Per germline, CDR1 LNHDA and CDR2 SQIVND (reference sequence). Trimming shortened V by 2 bases and J by 7 bases, and 12 bases separated the two germline ends.

The rearrangement joins TRBV9 to TRBJ1-4; possible D gene TRBD1, 5 bases. Germline V gene sequence: CDR1 SGDLS, CDR2 YYNGEE. The CDR3 length is 13 residues. V lost 0 bases and J 10 bases, leaving 10 bases between the germline ends. This CDR3 is CASSVEPGRKLFF. CDR3 nucleotide sequence: TGTGCCAGCAGCGTAGAACCAGGGCGAAAACTGTTTTTT.